The sequence of this T cell receptor (beta chain) was determined in a study of cytomegalovirus exposure and HLA in healthy donors. Study-wide results and limits: Within an earlier analysis, most TCR beta V segments proved productive either about 90% or about 30% of the time. By HLA locus, TCR association rates varied in a later analysis, with DRB1 showing the most and HLA-C the fewest. CMV antigen specificity was confirmed in vitro for a few CMV-associated chains.

Researchers ran the PCR with 60 Vbeta and 13 Jbeta primers. Libraries were prepared by immunoSEQ multiplex PCR; TCRdb keeps only in-frame clonotypes and omits some of them. The repertoire has some 100,000 clones, more than 65% of them found once; the top ten carry more than 0.95%. About this clone itself: Its antigen is not identified.

The source of this sequence is a young woman in good health and CMV-seronegative. The sequenced sample was PBMCs.

The CDR3 protein is CAWSGGWTGSNQPQHF. CDR3 bases: TGTGCCTGGAGTGGAGGGTGGACAGGGAGCAATCAGCCCCAGCATTTT. This rearrangement joins TRBV30 to TRBJ1-5; 8 bases map to TRBD1. This CDR3 has 16 residues. The germline gives CDR1 GTSNPN, CDR2 SVGIG (reference sequence). Germline trimming cut 1 base from V and 1 base from J; bases unmatched to any gene: 6.